This TCR beta chain was identified in a study of CD8 T cells in ankylosing spondylitis. Study findings and constraints: There was a TCR beta motif, made of roughly eight highly homologous variants, that appeared characteristic of ankylosing spondylitis blood. Significantly higher representation of disease-linked clones was reported for matched ankylosing spondylitis synovial fluid.

Note on this clonotype: The target antigen is unknown.

TCRdb independently ran MiXCR on the 5' RACE reads; one entry per CDR3 protein. This sample yields about 750,000 distinct CDR3 sequences, of which about 20% are seen a single time; around 19% belongs to the top ten. Sequencing input: blood, either unsorted or a sorted T cell fraction (not recorded which). This receptor was obtained from a male donor with ankylosing spondylitis.

In nucleotides, the CDR3 is TGTGCCAGCGGCCCCCGAGGCGGGGGGGCAGAGACCCAGTACTTC. This translates into CASGPRGGGAETQYF. The rearrangement joins TRBV12-3 or TRBV12-4 to TRBJ2-5, with 9 nucleotides matching TRBD2. The CDR3 spans 15 residues. Trimming at V came to 8 bases and at J to 4 bases, leaving 11 bases not matched to a gene.